Below, 3 T cell receptor beta chains from the same sample are listed, as sequenced in a study of control samples from healthy donors and cancer patients. The repertoire was sequenced with immunoSEQ multiplex PCR; TCRdb's copy has only in-frame clones and lacks some. The data show 55,000 to 90,000 clones, approximately 84% seen once. Sequences were obtained from blood. These receptors originate from a man aged 45-65 years in good health.

The chain carries TRBV11-3 and TRBJ1-5; 10 bases agree with TRBD1. CDR3 length: 17 amino acids. The V gene's germline CDR1 is SGHNT and CDR2 YENEEA. V trimming: 1 base; J trimming: 7 bases; junction bases outside the gene matches: 10. In nucleotides, the CDR3 is TGTGCCAGCAGCTTAGGACAGGGGGCCGGGAGCGGACAGCCCCAGCATTTT. Protein sequence: CASSLGQGAGSGQPQHF.

This sequence joins TRBV14 and TRBJ2-5; D uncertain. In germline, CDR1 is SGHDN, CDR2 FVKESK. The CDR3 extends over 15 amino acids. Trimming removed 1 base from V and 3 bases from J, with 12 bases in between. The CDR3 loop is CASSQGLAYEETQYF. The CDR3 DNA sequence: TGTGCCAGCAGCCAAGGACTCGCCTATGAAGAGACCCAGTACTTC.

V usage is TRBV10-3 and J usage is TRBJ1-1, with a tentative D call TRBD1 (5 bases). This CDR3 contains 13 residues. From germline, CDR1 is ENHRY and CDR2 SYGVKD. Trimming took off 3 bases at V and 10 bases at J, with 15 bases between the two ends. The CDR3 is CAISETGTPTAFF. CDR3 DNA sequence: TGTGCCATCAGTGAAACCGGGACCCCGACAGCTTTCTTT.